This T cell receptor beta chain was sequenced in a study of shared clonotypes between healthy human individuals. CD45RO-negative, CCR7-selected cells formed the naive CD8 fraction, which excluded terminally differentiated effector memory CD45RA+ cells. Donors included only healthy HIV-negative adults lacking recent acute infections or vaccinations. In the case of this clone: As yet, its antigen is unknown.

CDR3 length: 13 residues. V gave up 1 base and J gave up 0 bases, with 4 bases separating them. Germline V gene data show CDR1 as MNHEY and CDR2 as SMNVEV (reference sequence). Study-wide results and limits: It was the non-shared clonotypes that had lower generation probabilities than clonotypes shared by all four donors.

It was across several immunoSEQ plates that each subset's genomic DNA was evenly split. TCRdb's table, derived via immunoSEQ multiplex PCR, lists solely in-frame clones and lacks some. The sample includes almost 700,000 clones, roughly 94% of them seen just once. The sequence came from a man aged 25 to 40 in good health. The specimen was naive CD8+ T cells sorted from blood. The rearrangement links TRBV27 to TRBJ2-7; the D is unclear. In DNA, the CDR3 is TGTGCCAGCAGTTTATGGGTCTCCTACGAGCAGTACTTC. This gives the protein CASSLWVSYEQYF.